The next 10 T cell receptor beta chains were all read from a single sample in a study of cytomegalovirus exposure and HLA in healthy donors. It was with 60 Vbeta and 13 Jbeta primers that the PCR ran. This table comes from immunoSEQ multiplex PCR, and its TCRdb copy is limited to in-frame clones, with some not included. The table records about 180,000 clones, 80% of them present only once. Sequenced material: PBMCs. Every receptor here comes from a man aged 40-55 years in good health and CMV-seronegative.

This chain connects TRBV7-2 to TRBJ2-7; tentative D call: TRBD2 (7 bases). Germline CDR1 is SGHTA and CDR2 is FQGNSA. Trimming removed 7 bases at V and 7 bases at J, with 20 bases between. The CDR3 covers 14 residues. CDR3 loop: CASTLDPRGGEQYF. CDR3 sequence (DNA): TGTGCCAGCACCTTGGACCCAAGGGGGGGAGAGCAGTACTTC.

The CDR3 spells CAKTGGVYEQYF. CDR3 coding DNA: TGTGCCAAGACAGGGGGCGTGTACGAGCAGTACTTC. V is TRBV19 and J is TRBJ2-7; 10 bases map to TRBD1. This CDR3 is 12 amino acids long. Unmatched junction bases numbered 4, after V lost 10 bases and J lost 4 bases. Per the germline V gene, CDR1 is LNHDA and CDR2 is SQIVND (reference sequence).

This chain connects TRBV19 to TRBJ1-5; D remains ambiguous. Germline assignment: CDR1 LNHDA and CDR2 SQIVND (reference sequence). There are 19 residues in the CDR3. Trimming pared 2 bases from V and 0 bases from J, leaving 20 bases between. CDR3: CASSISGPGSRYSNQPQHF. DNA for the CDR3: TGTGCCAGTAGTATATCTGGGCCAGGCTCTCGGTATAGCAATCAGCCCCAGCATTTT. Based on the CDR3 plus reference TRBV19 and TRBJ1-5, the full variable domain is DGGITQSPKYLFRKEGQNVTLSCEQNLNHDAMYWYRQDPGQGLRLIYYSQIVNDFQKGDIAEGYSVSREKKESFPLTVTSAQKNPTAFYLCASSISGPGSRYSNQPQHFGDGTRLSIL.

V and J are TRBV7-9 and TRBJ2-4, with 8 nucleotides matching TRBD1. J lost 1 base, V lost 8 bases, and 1 base had no gene match. Germline V gene data show CDR1 as SEHNR and CDR2 as FQNEAQ (reference sequence). This CDR3 comprises 13 residues. The CDR3 region has the DNA TGTGCCAGCCAGGGGGCTGCCAAAAACATTCAGTACTTC. This sequence encodes CASQGAAKNIQYF.

The chain employs TRBV18 and TRBJ1-2; D uncertain. CDR3 length: 14 amino acids. Trimming took 1 base from V and 3 from J, leaving 9 bases between them. Germline-derived CDR1 and CDR2 are KGHSH and LQKENI. DNA of the CDR3: TGTGCCAGCTCACCACGGCGCACAGACTATGGCTACACCTTC. It translates to CASSPRRTDYGYTF. The complete variable domain, with remaining parts taken from reference TRBV18 and TRBJ1-2, reads NAGVMQNPRHLVRRRGQEARLRCSPMKGHSHVYWYRQLPEEGLKFMVYLQKENIIDESGMPKERFSAEFPKEGPSILRIQQVVRGDSAAYFCASSPRRTDYGYTFGSGTRLTVV.

V gene TRBV5-1 combines with J gene TRBJ2-3; 9 positions match TRBD1. The CDR3 has 16 residues. J gave up 0 bases and V 5 bases, and 7 bases lay outside the gene matches. Looked up from germline, CDR1 is SGHRS and CDR2 is YFSETQ. The CDR3 loop is CASSTGGLLSTDTQYF. CDR3 coding DNA: TGCGCCAGCAGTACAGGGGGCCTACTCAGCACAGATACGCAGTATTTT.

The genes are TRBV6-5 and TRBJ1-2; 7 bases map to TRBD1. In germline, CDR1 is MNHEY, CDR2 SVGAGI. This CDR3 spans 16 amino acids. J gave up 8 bases and V 4 bases, and 16 bases lay outside the gene matches. The CDR3 loop reads CASSSRGGGQGGGYTF. The CDR3, as DNA: TGTGCCAGCAGTTCACGAGGCGGGGGGCAGGGGGGCGGCTACACCTTC.

The rearrangement uses TRBV15 and TRBJ2-2; 11 nucleotides align to TRBD2. CDR1 LNHNV and CDR2 YYDKDF come from the germline V gene (reference sequence). Trimming cost V 1 base and J 4 bases; bases outside gene matches: 5. This CDR3 spans 17 amino acids. Written as DNA, the CDR3 is TGTGCCACCAGCAGAGCCACTAGCGGGAGTGTCACCGGGGAGCTGTTTTTT. Amino acid sequence: CATSRATSGSVTGELFF.

The chain joins TRBV4-1 to TRBJ2-3; tentative D call: TRBD2 (5 bases). From germline, CDR1 is MGHRA and CDR2 YSYEKL. V was clipped by 5 bases and J by 0 bases, with 18 bases between them. CDR3 length equals 17 residues. CDR3 sequence (DNA): TGCGCCAGCAGCTCCTCCGGAGCGGATGTTAGCACAGATACGCAGTATTTT. Encoded protein: CASSSSGADVSTDTQYF.

The V and J genes are TRBV9 and TRBJ2-5, with TRBD2 identical over 8 bases. The CDR3 sequence is 16 residues long. Trimming took 4 bases from V and 5 from J; bases not matched to a gene: 13. Germline V gives CDR1 SGDLS, CDR2 YYNGEE. In nucleotides, the CDR3 is TGTGCCAGCAGCTTTGGGCCGGGAGGGACCCGGGAGACCCAGTACTTC. This translates into CASSFGPGGTRETQYF.